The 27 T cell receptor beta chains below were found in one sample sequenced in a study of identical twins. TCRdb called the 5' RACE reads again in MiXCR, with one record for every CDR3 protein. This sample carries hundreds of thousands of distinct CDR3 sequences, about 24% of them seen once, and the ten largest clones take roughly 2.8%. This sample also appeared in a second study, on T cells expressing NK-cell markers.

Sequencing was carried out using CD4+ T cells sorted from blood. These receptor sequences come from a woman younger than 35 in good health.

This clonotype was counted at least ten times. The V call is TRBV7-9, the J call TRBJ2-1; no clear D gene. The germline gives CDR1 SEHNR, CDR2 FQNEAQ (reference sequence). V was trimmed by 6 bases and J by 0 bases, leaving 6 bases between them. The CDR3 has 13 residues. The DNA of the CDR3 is TGTGCCAGCAGTACCTCCTCCTACAATGAGCAGTTCTTC. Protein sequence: CASSTSSYNEQFF. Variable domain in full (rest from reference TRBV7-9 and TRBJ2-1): DTGVSQNPRHKITKRGQNVTFRCDPISEHNRLYWYRQTLGQGPEFLTYFQNEAQLEKSRLLSDRFSAERPKGSFSTLEIQRTEQGDSAMYLCASSTSSYNEQFFGPGTRLTVL.

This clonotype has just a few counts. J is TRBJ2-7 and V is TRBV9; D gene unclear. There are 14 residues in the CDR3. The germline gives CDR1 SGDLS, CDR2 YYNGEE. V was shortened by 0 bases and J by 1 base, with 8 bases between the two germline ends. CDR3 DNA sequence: TGTGCCAGCAGCGTAGATGGATGGTCCTACGAGCAGTACTTC. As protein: CASSVDGWSYEQYF.

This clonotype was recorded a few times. The CDR3 nucleotides are TGTGCCAGCAGCTTTAACAGGGGTGGTCAGCCCCAGCATTTT. Amino acids: CASSFNRGGQPQHF. The rearrangement uses TRBV5-8 and TRBJ1-5; 7 nucleotides agree with TRBD1. Germline V gene sequence: CDR1 SGHTS, CDR2 YDEGEE. V shed 2 bases and J 6 bases; nucleotides not matched to a gene: 5. The CDR3 is 14 amino acids.

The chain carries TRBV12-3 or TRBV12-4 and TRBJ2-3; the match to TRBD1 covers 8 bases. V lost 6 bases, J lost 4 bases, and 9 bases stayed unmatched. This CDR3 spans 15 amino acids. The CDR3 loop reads CASRGPQGAADTQYF. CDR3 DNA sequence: TGTGCCAGCAGAGGACCGCAGGGGGCGGCAGATACGCAGTATTTT.

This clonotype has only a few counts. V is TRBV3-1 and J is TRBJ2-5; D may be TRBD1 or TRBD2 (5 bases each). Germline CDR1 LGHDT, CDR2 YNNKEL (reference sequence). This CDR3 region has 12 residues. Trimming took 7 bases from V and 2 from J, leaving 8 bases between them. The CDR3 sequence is CASTGLQETQYF. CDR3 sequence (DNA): TGTGCCAGCACGGGGCTTCAAGAGACCCAGTACTTC.

CDR3 residues: CSATRTSGGTDTQYF. CDR3 in DNA: TGCAGTGCTACCCGGACTAGCGGGGGCACAGATACGCAGTATTTT. The J gene is TRBJ2-3, the V gene TRBV20-1; 12 nucleotides match TRBD2. This CDR3 region has 15 residues. Losses at the gene ends were 4 bases for V and 1 base for J; bases not matched to a gene: 3. CDR1 and CDR2 from the germline V gene are DFQATT and SNEGSKA (reference sequence).

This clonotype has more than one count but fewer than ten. CDR3 DNA: TGTGCCAGCAGCTTAGGAGGGTCGCTCAATGAGCAGTTCTTC. Translated, it gives CASSLGGSLNEQFF. The chain couples TRBV7-3 to TRBJ2-1, with D maybe TRBD2 (6 bases). This CDR3 comprises 14 residues. Germline loops: CDR1 SGHTA, CDR2 FQGTGA. The V and J ends lost 2 bases and 6 bases respectively, with 11 bases between them.

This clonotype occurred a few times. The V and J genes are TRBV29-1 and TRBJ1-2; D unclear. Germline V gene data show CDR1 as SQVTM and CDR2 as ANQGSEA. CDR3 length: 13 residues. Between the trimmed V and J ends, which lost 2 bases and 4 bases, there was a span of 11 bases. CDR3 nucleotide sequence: TGCAGCGTTGAATGGCCCATTCCCTATGGCTACACCTTC. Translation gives CSVEWPIPYGYTF.

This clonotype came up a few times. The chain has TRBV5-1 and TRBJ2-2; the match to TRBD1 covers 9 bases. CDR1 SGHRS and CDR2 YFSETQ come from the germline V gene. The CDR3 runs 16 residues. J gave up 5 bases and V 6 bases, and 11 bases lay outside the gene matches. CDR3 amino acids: CASTQIGQGNTGELFF. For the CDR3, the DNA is TGCGCCAGCACCCAAATTGGACAGGGGAATACCGGGGAGCTGTTTTTT. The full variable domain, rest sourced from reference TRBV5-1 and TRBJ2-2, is KAGVTQTPRYLIKTRGQQVTLSCSPISGHRSVSWYQQTPGQGLQFLFEYFSETQRNKGNFPGRFSGRQFSNSRSEMNVSTLELGDSALYLCASTQIGQGNTGELFFGEGSRLTVL.

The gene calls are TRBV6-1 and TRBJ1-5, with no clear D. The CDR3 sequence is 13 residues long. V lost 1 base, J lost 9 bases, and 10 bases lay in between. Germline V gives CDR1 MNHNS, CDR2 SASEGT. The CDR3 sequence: CASSEGVFGPQHF. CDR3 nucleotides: TGTGCCAGCAGTGAAGGGGTCTTTGGGCCCCAGCATTTT.

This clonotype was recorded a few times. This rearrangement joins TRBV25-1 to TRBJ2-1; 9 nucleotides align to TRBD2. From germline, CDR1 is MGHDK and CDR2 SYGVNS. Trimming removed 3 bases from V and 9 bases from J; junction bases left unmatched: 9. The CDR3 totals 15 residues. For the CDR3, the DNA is TGTGCCAGCAGTGACCGACTAGCGGCAGTGGGTGAGCAGTTCTTC. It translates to CASSDRLAAVGEQFF.

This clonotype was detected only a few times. The CDR3 nucleotides are TGCGCCAGCAGCCAAAATGGCAGGGGGGGAACCCCTCATACGCAGTATTTT. It yields the protein CASSQNGRGGTPHTQYF. V usage is TRBV4-3 and J usage is TRBJ2-3, with D perhaps being TRBD1 or TRBD2 (7 bases each). This CDR3 has 17 amino acids. Germline V lookup: CDR1 LGHNA, CDR2 YSLEER. The V and J ends lost 2 bases and 7 bases respectively, with 22 bases between them.

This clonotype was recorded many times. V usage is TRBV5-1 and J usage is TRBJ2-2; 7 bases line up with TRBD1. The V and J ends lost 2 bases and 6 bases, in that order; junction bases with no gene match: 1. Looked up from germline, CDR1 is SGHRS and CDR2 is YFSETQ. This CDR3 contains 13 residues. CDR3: CASSLQGSGELFF. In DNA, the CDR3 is TGCGCCAGCAGCTTACAGGGGTCCGGGGAGCTGTTTTTT.

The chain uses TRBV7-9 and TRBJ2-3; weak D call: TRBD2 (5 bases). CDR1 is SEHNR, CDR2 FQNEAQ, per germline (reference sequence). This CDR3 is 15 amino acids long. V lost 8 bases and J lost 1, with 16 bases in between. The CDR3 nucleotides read TGTGCCAGCCCCGAGTCGGTGGGAGGCACAGATACGCAGTATTTT. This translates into CASPESVGGTDTQYF.

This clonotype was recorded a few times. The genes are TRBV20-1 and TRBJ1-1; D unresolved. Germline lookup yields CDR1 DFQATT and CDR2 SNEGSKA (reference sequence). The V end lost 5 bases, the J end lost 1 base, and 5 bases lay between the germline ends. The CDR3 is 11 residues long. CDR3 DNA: TGCAGTGCTCCGGAGAACACTGAAGCTTTCTTT. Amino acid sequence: CSAPENTEAFF.

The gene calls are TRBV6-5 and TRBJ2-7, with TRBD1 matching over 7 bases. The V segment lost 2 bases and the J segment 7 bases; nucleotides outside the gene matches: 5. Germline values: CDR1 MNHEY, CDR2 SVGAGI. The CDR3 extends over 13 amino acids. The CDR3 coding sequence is TGTGCCAGCAGTTACCGGGTGGACAGGGAGCAGTACTTC. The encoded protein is CASSYRVDREQYF.

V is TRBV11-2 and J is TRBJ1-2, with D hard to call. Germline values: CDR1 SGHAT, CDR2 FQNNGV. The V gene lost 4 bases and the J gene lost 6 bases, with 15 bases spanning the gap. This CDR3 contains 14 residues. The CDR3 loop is CASSSPSWANGYTF. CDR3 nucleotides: TGTGCCAGCAGCTCGCCCTCGTGGGCGAATGGCTACACCTTC.

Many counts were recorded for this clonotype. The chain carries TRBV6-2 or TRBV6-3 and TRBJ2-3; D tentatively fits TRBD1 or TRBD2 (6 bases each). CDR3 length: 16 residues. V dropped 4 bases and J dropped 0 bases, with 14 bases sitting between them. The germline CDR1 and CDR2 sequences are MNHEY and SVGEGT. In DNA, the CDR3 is TGTGCCAGCAGTTCTCGGGGGCCACGGAGCACAGATACGCAGTATTTT. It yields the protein CASSSRGPRSTDTQYF.

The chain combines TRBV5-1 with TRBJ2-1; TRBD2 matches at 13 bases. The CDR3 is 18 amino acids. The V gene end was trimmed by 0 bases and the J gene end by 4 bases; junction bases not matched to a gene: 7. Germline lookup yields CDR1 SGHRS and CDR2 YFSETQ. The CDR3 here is CASSLAQTSGGLYNEQFF. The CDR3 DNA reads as TGCGCCAGCAGCTTGGCCCAGACTAGCGGGGGGTTGTACAATGAGCAGTTCTTC.

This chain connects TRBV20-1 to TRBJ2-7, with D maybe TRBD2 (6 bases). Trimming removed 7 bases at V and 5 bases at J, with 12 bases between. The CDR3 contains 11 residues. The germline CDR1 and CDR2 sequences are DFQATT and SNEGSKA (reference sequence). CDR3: CSGARRDEQYF. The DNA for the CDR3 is TGCAGTGGGGCGCGGAGGGACGAGCAGTACTTC.

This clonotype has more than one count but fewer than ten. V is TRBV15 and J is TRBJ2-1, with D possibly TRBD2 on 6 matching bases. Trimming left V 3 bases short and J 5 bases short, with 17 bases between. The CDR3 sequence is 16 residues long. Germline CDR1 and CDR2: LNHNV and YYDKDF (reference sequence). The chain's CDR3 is CATSRGLGGGNNEQFF. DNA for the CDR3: TGTGCCACCAGCAGGGGTTTGGGCGGCGGGAACAATGAGCAGTTCTTC.

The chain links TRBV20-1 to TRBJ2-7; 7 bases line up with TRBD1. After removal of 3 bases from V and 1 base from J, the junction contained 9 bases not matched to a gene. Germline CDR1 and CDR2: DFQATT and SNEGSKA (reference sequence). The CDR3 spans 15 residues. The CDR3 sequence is CSARRQGGISYEQYF. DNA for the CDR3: TGCAGTGCTAGGAGACAGGGTGGGATATCCTACGAGCAGTACTTC.

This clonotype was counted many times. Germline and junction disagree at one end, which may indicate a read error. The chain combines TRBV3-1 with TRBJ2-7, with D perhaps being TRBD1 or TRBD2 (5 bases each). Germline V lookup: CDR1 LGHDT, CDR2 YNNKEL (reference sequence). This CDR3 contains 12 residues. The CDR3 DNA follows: TGTGCCAGCAGCCAAGCTGGGACGCAGAAGGGGTTC. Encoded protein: CASSQAGTQKGF.

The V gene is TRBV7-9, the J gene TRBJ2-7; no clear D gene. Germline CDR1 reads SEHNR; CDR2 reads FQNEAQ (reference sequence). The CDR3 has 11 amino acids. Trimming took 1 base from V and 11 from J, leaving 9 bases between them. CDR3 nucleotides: TGTGCCAGCAGCTTAGGTCCGGTCAAGTACTTC. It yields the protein CASSLGPVKYF.

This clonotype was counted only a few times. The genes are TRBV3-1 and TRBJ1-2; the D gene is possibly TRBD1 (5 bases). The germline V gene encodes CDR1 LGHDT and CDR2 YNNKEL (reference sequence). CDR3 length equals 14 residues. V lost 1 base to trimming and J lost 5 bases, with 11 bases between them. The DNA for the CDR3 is TGTGCCAGCAGCCAAGGCGACAGAGGTTATGGCTACACCTTC. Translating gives CASSQGDRGYGYTF.

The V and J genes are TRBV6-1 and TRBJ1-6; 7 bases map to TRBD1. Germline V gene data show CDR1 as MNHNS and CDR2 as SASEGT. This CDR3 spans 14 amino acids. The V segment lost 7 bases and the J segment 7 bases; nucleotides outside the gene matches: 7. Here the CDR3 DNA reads TGTGCCAGCACTCGGGACAGCCTCAATTCACCCCTCCACTTT. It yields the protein CASTRDSLNSPLHF.

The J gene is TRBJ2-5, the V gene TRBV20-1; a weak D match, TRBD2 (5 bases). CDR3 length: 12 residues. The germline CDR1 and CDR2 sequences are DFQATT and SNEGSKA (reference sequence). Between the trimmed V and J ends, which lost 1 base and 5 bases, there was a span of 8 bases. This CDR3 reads CSARAGSETQYF. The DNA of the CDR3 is TGCAGTGCTAGAGCTGGGAGCGAGACCCAGTACTTC.